A single T cell receptor (beta chain) is shown here with its context. Its cognate antigen is unknown. Assay used: immunoSEQ multiplex PCR; TCRdb lists only in-frame clones, some missing. This sample has 14,000 or so clones, with 80% to 85% found just once. The CDR3 totals 16 residues. V dropped 0 bases and J dropped 5 bases, with 14 bases sitting between them. CDR1 is SGHKS, CDR2 YYEKEE, per germline (reference sequence). The data were obtained in a study of T cell repertoires in ileal Crohn's disease. Study-wide results and caveats: Every patient over 26.8% clonality showed endoscopic recurrence. Mucosal expansions were suggested to be mainly CD8 T cells.

This TCR came from an adult with Crohn's disease. The V gene is TRBV5-5, the J gene TRBJ1-4, with a tentative D call TRBD1 (5 bases). Sequencing was carried out using ileal tissue. The CDR3 sequence is CASSLAAGLSNEKLFF. CDR3 coding DNA: TGTGCCAGCAGCTTGGCGGCAGGGTTATCGAATGAAAAACTGTTTTTT.